This TCR beta chain originates from a study of tumor-infiltrating lymphocytes in primary liver carcinoma. This CDR3 region has 16 residues. With 7 bases removed from V and 5 bases from J, the gap between germline ends came to 25 bases. Germline lookup yields CDR1 SQVTM and CDR2 ANQGSEA. A primer in the constant region served to generate TCR beta cDNA from roughly 520 ng of total RNA. Slightly modified ARM-PCR served as the procedure for the TCR beta libraries. These libraries came from three rounds of nested multiplex PCR. In the first two PCR rounds, TRBV1-TRBV30 forward primers were paired with a C-beta reverse primer, and each round lasted approximately 10 cycles. Each CDR3 protein gets one entry after TCRdb re-called the multiplex PCR reads with MiXCR. This table has approximately 99,000 distinct CDR3 sequences, almost 70% appearing once. DNA and RNA were both co-extracted from approximately 22-30 mg of bulk tissue that had not been sorted. Patients underwent resection of primary liver carcinoma. Infection with HBV was chronic in patients; they were treatment-naive. Samples came from superior, inferior, lateral poles and tumor centre.

Sample share makes this clonotype medium-sized. This clonotype was obtained from a woman in her sixties with primary liver carcinoma and hepatitis B virus infection. The sample taken for sequencing was liver tumor tissue from sampling region 5. Subset indicated: tumor region T5, tumor centre. The chain uses TRBV29-1 and TRBJ2-3, with D perhaps matching TRBD2 (6 bases). DNA of the CDR3: TGCAGCGCCAGGCTCCTTGGGGGAGGACTAAGAGATACGCAGTATTTT. This codes for CSARLLGGGLRDTQYF.